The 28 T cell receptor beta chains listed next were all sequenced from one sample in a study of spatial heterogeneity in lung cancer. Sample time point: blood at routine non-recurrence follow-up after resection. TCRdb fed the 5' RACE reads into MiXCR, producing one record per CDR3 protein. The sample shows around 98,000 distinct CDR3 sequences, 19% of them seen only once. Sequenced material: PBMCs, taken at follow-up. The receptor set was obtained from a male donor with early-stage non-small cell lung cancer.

The CDR3 loop reads CATSRRQGPYNEQFF. As DNA, the CDR3 is TGTGCCACCAGCAGGCGACAGGGGCCTTACAATGAGCAGTTCTTC. J is TRBJ2-1 and V is TRBV15; TRBD1 matches 8 bases. CDR1 is LNHNV, CDR2 YYDKDF, per germline (reference sequence). The length of the CDR3 is 15 residues. J was trimmed by 4 bases and V by 3 bases; bases with no gene match: 5.

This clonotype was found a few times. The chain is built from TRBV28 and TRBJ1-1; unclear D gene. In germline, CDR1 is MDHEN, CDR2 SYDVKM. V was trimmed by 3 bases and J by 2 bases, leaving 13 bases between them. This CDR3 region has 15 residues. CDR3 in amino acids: CASSFRPPSNTEAFF. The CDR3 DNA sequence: TGTGCCAGCAGTTTCAGGCCCCCCTCCAACACTGAAGCTTTCTTT.

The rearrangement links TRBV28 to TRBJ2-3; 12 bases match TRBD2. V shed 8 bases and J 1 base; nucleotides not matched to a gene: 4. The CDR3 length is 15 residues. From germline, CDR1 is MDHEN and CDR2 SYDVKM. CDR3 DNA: TGTGCCAGCGCTAGCGGGGGGGCGGGCACAGATACGCAGTATTTT. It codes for CASASGGAGTDTQYF.

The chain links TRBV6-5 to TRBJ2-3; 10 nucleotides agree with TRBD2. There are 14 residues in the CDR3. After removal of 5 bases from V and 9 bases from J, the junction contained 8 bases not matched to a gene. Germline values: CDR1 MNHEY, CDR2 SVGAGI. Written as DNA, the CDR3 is TGTGCCAGCAGTGGGGGGACTAGCGTCGGCACGCAGTATTTT. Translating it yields CASSGGTSVGTQYF.

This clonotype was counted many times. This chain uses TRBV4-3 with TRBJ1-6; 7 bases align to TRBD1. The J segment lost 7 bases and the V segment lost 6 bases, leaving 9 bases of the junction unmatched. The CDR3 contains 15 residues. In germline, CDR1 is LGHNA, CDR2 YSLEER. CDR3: CASSSGQLLNSPLHF. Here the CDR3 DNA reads TGCGCCAGCAGTTCGGGACAGTTACTGAATTCACCCCTCCACTTT.

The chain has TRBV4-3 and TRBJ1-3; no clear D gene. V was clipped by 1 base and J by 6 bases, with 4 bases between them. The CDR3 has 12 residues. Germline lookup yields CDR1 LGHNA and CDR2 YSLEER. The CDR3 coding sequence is TGCGCCAGCAGCCAAGGATTAAACACCATATATTTT. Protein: CASSQGLNTIYF.

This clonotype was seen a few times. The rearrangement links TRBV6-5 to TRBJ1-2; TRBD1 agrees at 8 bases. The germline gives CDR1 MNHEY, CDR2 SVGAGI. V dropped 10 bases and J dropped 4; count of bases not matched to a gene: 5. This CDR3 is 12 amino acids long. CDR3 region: CAIRGQGYGYTF. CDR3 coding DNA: TGTGCCATTCGAGGACAGGGCTATGGCTACACCTTC.

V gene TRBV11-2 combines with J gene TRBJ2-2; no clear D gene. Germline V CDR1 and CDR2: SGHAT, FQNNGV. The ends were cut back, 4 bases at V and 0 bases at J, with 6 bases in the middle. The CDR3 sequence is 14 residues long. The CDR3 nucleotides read TGTGCCAGCAGCTCCAGAACGAACACCGGGGAGCTGTTTTTT. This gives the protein CASSSRTNTGELFF.

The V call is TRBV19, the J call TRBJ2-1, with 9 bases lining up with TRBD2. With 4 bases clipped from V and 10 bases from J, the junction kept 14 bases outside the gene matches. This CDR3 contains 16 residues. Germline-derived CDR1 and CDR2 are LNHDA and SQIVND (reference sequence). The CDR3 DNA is TGTGCCAGTAGTAATCCGGGACTAGCTAAGGTAGGGGAGCAGTTCTTC. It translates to CASSNPGLAKVGEQFF.

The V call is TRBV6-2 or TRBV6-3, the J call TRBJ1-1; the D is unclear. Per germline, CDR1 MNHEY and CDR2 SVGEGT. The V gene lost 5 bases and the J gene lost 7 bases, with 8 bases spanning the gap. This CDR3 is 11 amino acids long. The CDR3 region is CASSDNLEAFF. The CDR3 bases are TGTGCCAGCAGTGACAACCTTGAAGCTTTCTTT.

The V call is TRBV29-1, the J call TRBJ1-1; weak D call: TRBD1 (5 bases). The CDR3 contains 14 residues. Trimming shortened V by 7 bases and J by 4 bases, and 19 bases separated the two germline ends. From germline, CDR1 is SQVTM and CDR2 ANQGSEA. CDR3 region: CSARPAGLSTEAFF. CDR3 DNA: TGCAGCGCCAGACCCGCAGGGTTGAGCACTGAAGCTTTCTTT.

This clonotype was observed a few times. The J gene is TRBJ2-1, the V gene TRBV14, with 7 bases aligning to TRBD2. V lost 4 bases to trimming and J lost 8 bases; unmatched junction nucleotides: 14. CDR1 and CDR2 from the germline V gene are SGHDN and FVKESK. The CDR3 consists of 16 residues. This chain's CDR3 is CASSPLVNGGYHEQFF. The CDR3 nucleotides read TGTGCCAGCAGCCCCCTGGTTAACGGGGGGTACCATGAGCAGTTCTTC.

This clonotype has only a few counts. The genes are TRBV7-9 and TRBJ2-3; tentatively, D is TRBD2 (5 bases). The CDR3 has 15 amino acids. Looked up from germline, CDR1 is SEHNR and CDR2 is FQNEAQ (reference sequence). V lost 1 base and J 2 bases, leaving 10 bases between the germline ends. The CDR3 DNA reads TGTGCCAGCAGCTTAGGGCCGGGGTCCACAGATACGCAGTATTTT. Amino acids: CASSLGPGSTDTQYF.

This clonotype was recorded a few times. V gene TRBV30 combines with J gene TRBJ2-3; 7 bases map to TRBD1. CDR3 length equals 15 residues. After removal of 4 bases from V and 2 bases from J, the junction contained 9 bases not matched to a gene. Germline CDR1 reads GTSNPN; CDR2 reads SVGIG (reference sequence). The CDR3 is CAWKGTASITDTQYF. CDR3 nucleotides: TGTGCCTGGAAAGGGACAGCATCCATCACAGATACGCAGTATTTT.

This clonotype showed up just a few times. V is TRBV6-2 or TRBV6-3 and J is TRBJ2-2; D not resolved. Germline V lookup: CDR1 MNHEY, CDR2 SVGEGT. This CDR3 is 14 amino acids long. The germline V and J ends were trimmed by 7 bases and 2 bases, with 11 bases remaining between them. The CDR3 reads CASKPNLNTGELFF. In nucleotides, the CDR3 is TGTGCCAGCAAACCAAACCTAAACACCGGGGAGCTGTTTTTT.

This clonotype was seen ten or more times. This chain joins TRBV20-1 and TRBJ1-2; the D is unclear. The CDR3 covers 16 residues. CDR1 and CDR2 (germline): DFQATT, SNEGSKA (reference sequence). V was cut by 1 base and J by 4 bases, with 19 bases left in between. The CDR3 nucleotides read TGCAGTGCTAGAGGAGGCGTGGATGGCGAAGGCTATGGCTACACCTTC. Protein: CSARGGVDGEGYGYTF.

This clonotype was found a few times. CDR3 sequence: CASTSPGGSNGYTF. The CDR3 DNA reads as TGTGCCAGCACCTCCCCAGGGGGCAGTAATGGCTACACCTTC. The chain links TRBV7-8 to TRBJ1-2; 8 bases map to TRBD1. Germline V lookup: CDR1 SGHVS, CDR2 FQNEAQ. The trim removed 7 bases at V and 6 bases at J, leaving 10 bases unmatched. The CDR3 contains 14 residues.

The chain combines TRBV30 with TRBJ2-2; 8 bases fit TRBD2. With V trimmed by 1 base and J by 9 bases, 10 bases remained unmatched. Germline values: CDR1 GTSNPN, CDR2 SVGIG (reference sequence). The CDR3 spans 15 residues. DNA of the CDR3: TGTGCCTGGAGTGGGCTAGCGGGTATTAGCCGGGAGCTGTTTTTT. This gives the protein CAWSGLAGISRELFF.

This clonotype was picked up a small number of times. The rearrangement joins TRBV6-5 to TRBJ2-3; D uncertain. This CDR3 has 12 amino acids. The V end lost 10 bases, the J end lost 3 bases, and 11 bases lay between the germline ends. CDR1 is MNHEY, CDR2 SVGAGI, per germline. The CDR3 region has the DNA TGTGCCACCGGTCCAGGAACAGATACGCAGTATTTT. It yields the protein CATGPGTDTQYF.

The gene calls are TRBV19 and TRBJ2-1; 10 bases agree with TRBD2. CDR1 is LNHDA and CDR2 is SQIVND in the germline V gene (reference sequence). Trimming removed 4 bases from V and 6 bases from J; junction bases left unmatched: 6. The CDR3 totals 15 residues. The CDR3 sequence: CASSTSGGPVNEQFF. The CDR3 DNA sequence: TGTGCCAGTAGTACTAGCGGGGGCCCCGTCAATGAGCAGTTCTTC.

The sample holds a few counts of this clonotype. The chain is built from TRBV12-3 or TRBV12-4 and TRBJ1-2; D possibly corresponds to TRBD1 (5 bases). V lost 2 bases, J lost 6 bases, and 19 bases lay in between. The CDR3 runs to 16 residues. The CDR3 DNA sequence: TGTGCCAGCAGTTTATCCCCTCAGCGCAGGGCACATGGCTACACCTTC. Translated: CASSLSPQRRAHGYTF.

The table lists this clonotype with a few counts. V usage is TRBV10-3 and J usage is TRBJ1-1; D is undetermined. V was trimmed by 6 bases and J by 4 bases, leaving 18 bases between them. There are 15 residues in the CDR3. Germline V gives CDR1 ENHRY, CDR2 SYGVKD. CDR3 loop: CAIRDDEFGVTEAFF. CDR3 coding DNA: TGTGCCATCAGGGACGACGAATTTGGAGTCACTGAAGCTTTCTTT.

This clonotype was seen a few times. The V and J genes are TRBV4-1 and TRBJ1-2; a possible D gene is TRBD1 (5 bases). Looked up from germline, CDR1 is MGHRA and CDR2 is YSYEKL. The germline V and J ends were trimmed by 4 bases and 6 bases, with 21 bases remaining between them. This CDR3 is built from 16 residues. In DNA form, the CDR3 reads TGCGCCAGCAGCCTTGATCCGGGACGGCAATCTAATGGCTACACCTTC. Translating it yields CASSLDPGRQSNGYTF.

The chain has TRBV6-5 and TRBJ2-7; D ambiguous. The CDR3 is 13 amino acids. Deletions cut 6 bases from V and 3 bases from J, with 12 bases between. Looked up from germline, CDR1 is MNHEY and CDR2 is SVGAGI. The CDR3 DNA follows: TGTGCCAGCAGCCCAGACCTGGGCTACGAGCAGTACTTC. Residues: CASSPDLGYEQYF.

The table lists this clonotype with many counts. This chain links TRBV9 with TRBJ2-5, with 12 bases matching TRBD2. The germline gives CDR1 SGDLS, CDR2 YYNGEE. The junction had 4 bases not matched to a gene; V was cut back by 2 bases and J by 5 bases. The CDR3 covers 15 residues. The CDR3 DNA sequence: TGTGCCAGCAGCGTCGGACTAGCGGGACTTGAGACCCAGTACTTC. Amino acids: CASSVGLAGLETQYF.

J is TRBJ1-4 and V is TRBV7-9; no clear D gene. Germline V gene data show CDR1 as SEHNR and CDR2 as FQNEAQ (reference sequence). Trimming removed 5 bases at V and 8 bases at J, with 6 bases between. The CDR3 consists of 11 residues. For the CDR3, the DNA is TGTGCCAGCAGCGGGATAGAAAAACTGTTTTTT. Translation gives CASSGIEKLFF. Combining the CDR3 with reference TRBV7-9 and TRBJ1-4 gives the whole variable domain DTGVSQNPRHKITKRGQNVTFRCDPISEHNRLYWYRQTLGQGPEFLTYFQNEAQLEKSRLLSDRFSAERPKGSFSTLEIQRTEQGDSAMYLCASSGIEKLFFGSGTQLSVL.

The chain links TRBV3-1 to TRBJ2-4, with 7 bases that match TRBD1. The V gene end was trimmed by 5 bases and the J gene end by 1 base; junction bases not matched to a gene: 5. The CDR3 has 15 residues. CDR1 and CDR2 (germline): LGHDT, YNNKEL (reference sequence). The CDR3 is CASSTSTGAKNIQYF. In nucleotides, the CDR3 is TGTGCCAGCAGCACCTCGACAGGGGCCAAAAACATTCAGTACTTC.

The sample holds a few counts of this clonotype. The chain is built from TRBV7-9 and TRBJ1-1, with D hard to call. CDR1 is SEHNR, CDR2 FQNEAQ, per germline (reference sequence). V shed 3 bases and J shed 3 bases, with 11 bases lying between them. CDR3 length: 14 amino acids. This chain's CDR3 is CASSLRAGDTEAFF. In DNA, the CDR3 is TGTGCCAGCAGCTTGCGCGCTGGGGACACTGAAGCTTTCTTT.